This TCR beta chain emerged from a study of blood T cell repertoires in COVID-19. The germline V gene encodes CDR1 MGHRA and CDR2 YSYEKL. This CDR3 is 16 amino acids long. Trimming pared 0 bases from V and 3 bases from J, leaving 12 bases between. The Seattle patients joined while their infection was active and were tracked longitudinally afterward. Method: immunoSEQ multiplex PCR; TCRdb's copy keeps in-frame clones and lacks some. The sample contains about 160,000 clones, roughly 90% of which appear only once. The chain employs TRBV4-1 and TRBJ2-1; possible D gene TRBD2, 5 bases. The sample was peripheral blood. The receptor was isolated from a man aged 30 to 39 with COVID-19, enrolled during active disease. The CDR3 region is CASSQDRAARYNEQFF. Here the CDR3 DNA reads TGCGCCAGCAGCCAAGATAGAGCGGCCCGCTACAATGAGCAGTTCTTC.